This is a list of T cell receptor beta chains from one sample in a study of early T cells in non-severe SARS-CoV-2 infection. Each CDR3 protein gets one entry after TCRdb re-called the 5' RACE reads with MiXCR. The sample includes about 33,000 distinct CDR3 sequences, 5.3% of them seen just once. The sequenced material came from whole blood. The receptors come from an adult who was a healthcare worker with PCR-confirmed SARS-CoV-2 infection or an uninfected control (not recorded which). CDR3s include the opening cysteine and the closing phenylalanine or tryptophan. The D gene is left open where the match is weak. Size values are once, few and many counts, or a class for expanded clones, and some rows have none.

clone size,D gene,J gene,V gene,CDR3 DNA,CDR3 protein
many,.,TRBJ2-5,TRBV12-3/TRBV12-4,TGTGCCAGCAGTTTAAATGTCCAGCAAGAGACCCAGTACTTC,CASSLNVQQETQYF
many,.,TRBJ2-3,TRBV6-2/TRBV6-3,TGTGCCAGCAGTTACGGGGGACTCACCACAGATACGCAGTATTTT,CASSYGGLTTDTQYF
many,TRBD2,TRBJ2-7,TRBV5-4,TGTGCCAGCAGCTTGCATCCTAGCGGGAGAGGCTACGAGCAGTACTTC,CASSLHPSGRGYEQYF
many,.,TRBJ2-3,TRBV7-3,TGTGCCAGCAGCTTAAACTCGGGGTTCACAGATACGCAGTATTTT,CASSLNSGFTDTQYF
.,.,TRBJ1-1,TRBV5-1,TGCGCCAGCAGCATGAACAGGGAGAAGACTGAAGCTTTCTTT,CASSMNREKTEAFF
many,TRBD1,TRBJ2-7,TRBV12-3/TRBV12-4,TGTGCCAGCAGTGCACAGGGGATTATCTACGAGCAGTACTTC,CASSAQGIIYEQYF
.,.,TRBJ2-7,TRBV28,TGTGCCAGCAGTTTGAACTACGAGCAGTACTTC,CASSLNYEQYF
many,.,TRBJ1-6,TRBV20-1,TGCAGTGCTAGAGAGAGCGGGCCGTCGAGCGGCCTCCACTTT,CSARESGPSSGLHF
many,.,TRBJ2-5,TRBV29-1,TGCAGCGTTCGGTCGAGTGAGACCCAGTACTTC,CSVRSSETQYF
.,.,TRBJ2-1,TRBV12-5,TGTGCTAGTGACAGAGGGGGTGAGCAGTTCTTC,CASDRGGEQFF
.,.,TRBJ2-3,TRBV18,TGTGCCAGCTCACCGCAAGACCTCACAGATACGCAGTATTTT,CASSPQDLTDTQYF
many,TRBD2,TRBJ2-1,TRBV18,TGTGCCAGCGCGACGATCGGCGGGACTACAAACAATGAGCAGTTCTTC,CASATIGGTTNNEQFF
many,.,TRBJ2-1,TRBV24-1,TGTGCCACCAGTGACCAGCGGATCTACAATGAGCAGTTCTTC,CATSDQRIYNEQFF